A selection of T cell receptor beta chains follows, all from one sample in a study of blood T cell repertoires in COVID-19. The protocol was immunoSEQ multiplex PCR, while the TCRdb copy is restricted to in-frame clones and leaves out a portion. The table records roughly 330,000 clones, about 90% of them present only once. Specimen: peripheral blood. These receptors were taken from a man younger than 35 who had recovered from COVID-19. Both conserved end residues are part of each CDR3. The D gene is left open where the match is weak. The size field is filled for only some rows; it gives once, few, many or a size class.

CDR3 DNA: TGTGCCAGCTCAGAGGCAAGTTACGAGCAGTACTTC
CDR3 protein: CASSEASYEQYF
clone size: -
V gene: TRBV18
J gene: TRBJ2-7
D gene: -

CDR3 DNA: TGTGCCAGCAGCTGGGGGACAGGGGGCAACACTGAAGCTTTCTTT
CDR3 protein: CASSWGTGGNTEAFF
clone size: -
V gene: TRBV7-9
J gene: TRBJ1-1
D gene: TRBD1

CDR3 DNA: TGCGCCAGCACCCCGGACAGGGTGAACACTGAAGCTTTCTTT
CDR3 protein: CASTPDRVNTEAFF
clone size: -
V gene: TRBV5-1
J gene: TRBJ1-1
D gene: TRBD1

CDR3 DNA: TGTGCCAGCAGTACCGGACAGGGCACTCAGCCCCAGCATTTT
CDR3 protein: CASSTGQGTQPQHF
clone size: -
V gene: TRBV6-4
J gene: TRBJ1-5
D gene: TRBD1

CDR3 DNA: TGTGCCAGCTCACCACCGGCCCACACCGGGGAGCTGTTTTTT
CDR3 protein: CASSPPAHTGELFF
clone size: -
V gene: TRBV18
J gene: TRBJ2-2
D gene: -

CDR3 DNA: TGCGCCAGCAGCTTGGGGGGACAGGGTCCTTTCTGGTACTACGAGCAGTACTTC
CDR3 protein: CASSLGGQGPFWYYEQYF
clone size: -
V gene: TRBV5-1
J gene: TRBJ2-7
D gene: TRBD1

CDR3 DNA: TGTGCCTCCGCGCCCCGGGGGAGGAATGAGCAGTTCTTC
CDR3 protein: CASAPRGRNEQFF
clone size: once
V gene: TRBV9
J gene: TRBJ2-1
D gene: -

CDR3 DNA: TGTGCCAGTCAGCAGGAAGGCTACGAGCAGTACTTC
CDR3 protein: CASQQEGYEQYF
clone size: -
V gene: TRBV28
J gene: TRBJ2-7
D gene: -

CDR3 DNA: TGTGCTAGTGGTTTGCCCCAGGGACAGCAAGAGACCCAGTACTTC
CDR3 protein: CASGLPQGQQETQYF
clone size: -
V gene: TRBV12-5
J gene: TRBJ2-5
D gene: TRBD1

CDR3 DNA: TGTGCCACCAGGAGAGGGGGCGGCGAAAAACTGTTTTTT
CDR3 protein: CATRRGGGEKLFF
clone size: -
V gene: TRBV15
J gene: TRBJ1-4
D gene: TRBD1

CDR3 DNA: TGCGCCAGCAGCTTAGAAGGGACTGGTCAAGGGCAGCCCCAGCATTTT
CDR3 protein: CASSLEGTGQGQPQHF
clone size: -
V gene: TRBV5-1
J gene: TRBJ1-5
D gene: -

CDR3 DNA: TGTGCCAGCAGTTCAGGGCCCAGCTACAATGAGCAGTTCTTC
CDR3 protein: CASSSGPSYNEQFF
clone size: -
V gene: TRBV27
J gene: TRBJ2-1
D gene: -

CDR3 DNA: TGTGCCAGTAGTATCGACAGCGTCGCAGATACGCAGTATTTT
CDR3 protein: CASSIDSVADTQYF
clone size: -
V gene: TRBV19
J gene: TRBJ2-3
D gene: -

CDR3 DNA: TGTGCCAGCAGCCCCCGCCCTCGGGGTTACGAGCAGTACTTC
CDR3 protein: CASSPRPRGYEQYF
clone size: -
V gene: TRBV9
J gene: TRBJ2-7
D gene: -

CDR3 DNA: TGTGCCAGCAACCTGGAAGGGACAGAAGCTTTCTTT
CDR3 protein: CASNLEGTEAFF
clone size: -
V gene: TRBV6-6
J gene: TRBJ1-1
D gene: -

CDR3 DNA: TGCGCCAGCAGCCAAGGGGGGGGGAGCTCCTACAATGAGCAGTTCTTC
CDR3 protein: CASSQGGGSSYNEQFF
clone size: -
V gene: TRBV4-3
J gene: TRBJ2-1
D gene: TRBD2

CDR3 DNA: TGTGCCAGCTCACGCCGCGACCCCGGGTCCACAGATACGCAGTATTTT
CDR3 protein: CASSRRDPGSTDTQYF
clone size: -
V gene: TRBV18
J gene: TRBJ2-3
D gene: -

CDR3 DNA: TGTGCCAGCAGCCAAGACGTACAGGGGGTTACCCGAATAGCCAAAAACATTCAGTACTTC
CDR3 protein: CASSQDVQGVTRIAKNIQYF
clone size: -
V gene: TRBV4-2
J gene: TRBJ2-4
D gene: TRBD1

CDR3 DNA: TGTGCCAGCAGTTCCCAGGGGAATCAGCCCCAGCATTTT
CDR3 protein: CASSSQGNQPQHF
clone size: -
V gene: TRBV6-5
J gene: TRBJ1-5
D gene: -

CDR3 DNA: TGTGCCTGGAGTGGACTAGCGGGAGGGCCCACAGATACGCAGTATTTT
CDR3 protein: CAWSGLAGGPTDTQYF
clone size: -
V gene: TRBV30
J gene: TRBJ2-3
D gene: TRBD2

CDR3 DNA: TGTGCCAGCAGCTTTGGACACGACGAGCAGTACTTC
CDR3 protein: CASSFGHDEQYF
clone size: -
V gene: TRBV7-9
J gene: TRBJ2-7
D gene: -

CDR3 DNA: TGCGCCAGCAGCCAAGAGACGACAGCTGTAGGGGCCAACGTCCTGACTTTC
CDR3 protein: CASSQETTAVGANVLTF
clone size: -
V gene: TRBV4-3
J gene: TRBJ2-6
D gene: -